The table lists the clone carrying this TCR beta chain with many counts. Its antigen is unidentified. V gave up 3 bases and J gave up 4 bases, with 28 bases separating them. Germline lookup yields CDR1 MDHEN and CDR2 SYDVKM. This CDR3 is built from 21 residues. One entry per CDR3 protein results from TCRdb running MiXCR on the reads. The sample has roughly 200,000 distinct CDR3 sequences, about a tenth seen once. These data belong to a study of T cell repertoires in cytomegalovirus infection. Study at large: In public TCR beta signatures, there were indications of both CMV infection and matching HLA type.

Study results and limitations: The study identified carriers of CMV plus the relevant HLA from cumulative public TCR beta family frequency.

The TCR originated in a human donor in good health (CMV status not recorded). Some clones in this sample may be carry-over from other donors' samples. The V gene is TRBV28, the J gene TRBJ2-6; D is possibly TRBD1 (7 bases). The material sequenced was PBMCs. The CDR3 DNA reads as TGTGCCAGCAGTTTGCGAGACAGGGACTCCCGGACGCGTAGAGGGGCCAACGTCCTGACTTTC. Its protein product is CASSLRDRDSRTRRGANVLTF. Filled out from reference TRBV28 and TRBJ2-6, the complete variable domain reads DVKVTQSSRYLVKRTGEKVFLECVQDMDHENMFWYRQDPGLGLRLIYFSYDVKMKEKGDIPEGYSVSREKKERFSLILESASTNQTSMYLCASSLRDRDSRTRRGANVLTFGAGSRLTVL.